One sample yielded the 14 T cell receptor beta chains listed below, sequenced in a study of tumor and adjacent non-tumor tissue in lung cancer. This sample's RNA came from whole unsorted tissue. Distant lung tissue was collected more than 3 cm away from the tumor edge. TCRbeta libraries were built with three rounds of nested PCR, modified from ARM-PCR. TCRdb fed the multiplex PCR reads into MiXCR, producing one record per CDR3 protein. The table shows about 77,000 distinct CDR3 sequences, with around 80% occurring only once. The sequencing input was distant non-tumor lung tissue. The receptors were sampled from a man aged 65-85 years with non-small cell lung cancer.

On this clonotype itself: This likely comes from a read error, as the CDR3 has no conserved phenylalanine or tryptophan at its end. CDR3 sequence: CASSSGTGARTDTQYL. CDR3 DNA: TGTGCGAGCAGTTCAGGGACAGGGGCCCGCACAGATACGCAGTATTTA. This rearrangement joins TRBV12-3 or TRBV12-4 to TRBJ2-3; TRBD1 agrees at 10 bases. The CDR3 totals 16 residues.

This clonotype has just a few counts. A much larger clone sits a single nucleotide away, making a read error possible. The chain employs TRBV6-5 and TRBJ2-5; no firm D call. In germline, CDR1 is MNHEY, CDR2 SVGAGI. This CDR3 has 11 amino acids. The CDR3 region is CASSDREIQYF. The CDR3 DNA reads TGTGCCAGCAGTGATCGAGAGATCCAGTACTTC.

In regard to this clonotype: Mismatch with germline at one junction end may stem from a read error. V is TRBV5-5 and J is TRBJ1-1; D ambiguous. This CDR3 comprises 13 residues. Germline CDR1 SGHKS, CDR2 YYEKEE (reference sequence). The CDR3 protein is CASSLDLDTEAFF. CDR3 nucleotide sequence: TGTGCAAGCAGCTTGGACCTTGACACTGAAGCTTTCTTT.

This clonotype occurred once. Since the CDR3 does not end with the conserved phenylalanine or tryptophan, this likely comes from a read error. The chain couples TRBV29-1 to TRBJ1-2; tentative D call: TRBD1 (5 bases). Germline V gene sequence: CDR1 SQVTM, CDR2 ANQGSEA. Trimming stripped 7 bases from V and 1 base from J, with 22 bases between. CDR3 length: 16 residues. The CDR3 DNA reads TGCAGCGATCTCCCCTACCTGGGACCAGATAACTATGGCTACACCCTC. Translated, it gives CSDLPYLGPDNYGYTL.

The sample holds many counts of this clonotype. J is TRBJ2-7 and V is TRBV10-3; 11 bases map to TRBD1. Germline CDR1 ENHRY, CDR2 SYGVKD. After removal of 3 bases from V and 3 bases from J, the junction contained 1 base not matched to a gene. This CDR3 region has 14 residues. The CDR3 loop is CAISEGTGGYEQYF. The CDR3 DNA sequence: TGTGCCATCAGTGAAGGGACAGGGGGCTACGAGCAGTACTTC.

On this clonotype itself: It is likely a read error, because the conserved phenylalanine at the end of the CDR3 is missing. The chain joins TRBV11-1 to TRBJ2-7; D call uncertain. Germline V gives CDR1 SGHAT, CDR2 FQDESV (reference sequence). The CDR3 loop spans 15 amino acids. This CDR3 is CVSSLEASTSYEQYI. The CDR3 DNA follows: TGTGTCAGCAGCTTAGAAGCTTCCACTTCCTACGAGCAGTACATC.

Points on this clonotype: A read error is likely, as this CDR3 ends without the conserved phenylalanine or tryptophan. The gene calls are TRBV29-1 and TRBJ2-1, with a tentative D call TRBD1 (6 bases). The CDR3 loop spans 13 amino acids. Germline V lookup: CDR1 SQVTM, CDR2 ANQGSEA. The CDR3 protein is CSVRDITLNDQFL. CDR3 nucleotide sequence: TGCAGCGTCCGGGACATAACTCTAAATGATCAGTTCTTG.

As regards this clonotype: The germline gene is not matched at one end of the junction; a read error may be the cause. The chain employs TRBV6-5 and TRBJ1-2, with D possibly being TRBD1 (6 bases). The CDR3 is 14 residues long. Germline V gene data show CDR1 as MNHEY and CDR2 as SVGAGI. The CDR3 loop reads CASSYSARGDGCTF. CDR3 sequence (DNA): TGTGCCAGCAGTTACTCCGCAAGGGGGGATGGCTGCACCTTC.

V is TRBV30 and J is TRBJ2-7; D uncertain. This CDR3 contains 14 residues. V gave up 3 bases and J gave up 7 bases, with 19 bases separating them. Germline CDR1 and CDR2: GTSNPN and SVGIG (reference sequence). The CDR3: CAWRIRGPTKEQYF. The CDR3 nucleotides read TGTGCCTGGAGGATCCGTGGGCCAACGAAGGAGCAGTACTTC.

On this clonotype itself: A junction boundary mismatches the germline segment, possibly from a read error. This chain connects TRBV11-3 to TRBJ2-3, with 7 bases aligning to TRBD1. The CDR3 is made up of 16 amino acids. From germline, CDR1 is SGHNT and CDR2 YENEEA. The CDR3 nucleotides read TGTGTCAGCAGCTTAGCACGGACAGGCTTTGGAGACACGCAGTACTTT. Its protein is CVSSLARTGFGDTQYF. The full variable domain, its missing parts supplied by reference TRBV11-3 and TRBJ2-3, is EAGVVQSPRYKIIEKKQPVAFWCNPISGHNTLYWYLQNLGQGPELLIRYENEEAVDDSQLPKDRFSAERLKGVDSTLKIQPAELGDSAVYLCVSSLARTGFGDTQYFGPGTRLTVL.

Comments on this clonotype: One junction end does not reproduce the germline sequence, and a read error may be involved. The chain combines TRBV11-3 with TRBJ1-1; 7 bases map to TRBD1. CDR1 and CDR2 from the germline V gene are SGHNT and YENEEA. CDR3 length: 15 amino acids. CDR3 sequence: CASFRDRTLNTEAVF. The CDR3 coding sequence is TGTGCCAGCTTCCGGGACAGAACCCTGAACACTGAAGCTGTCTTT.

For this clonotype: A much larger clone lies a single base off, so this may be a read error. This chain connects TRBV6-5 to TRBJ1-2, with D perhaps TRBD1 (5 bases). Germline V CDR1 and CDR2: MNHEY, SVGAGI. CDR3 length: 13 amino acids. CDR3 region: CTSSYSGQLGYTF. The CDR3 bases are TGTACCAGCAGTTATTCGGGGCAATTGGGCTACACCTTC.

Note on this clonotype: One end of the junction varies from germline; a read error may be responsible. The genes are TRBV29-1 and TRBJ1-1; D ambiguous. The CDR3 contains 12 residues. Germline assignment: CDR1 SQVTM and CDR2 ANQGSEA. The CDR3 is CNIVAERPEVLF. The CDR3, as DNA: TGCAACATTGTGGCGGAGAGGCCTGAAGTTTTGTTT.

This clonotype was observed a single time. At one of its ends the junction is not consistent with the germline gene, which may arise from a read error. The chain carries TRBV28 and TRBJ1-6; tentative D call: TRBD1 (6 bases). The CDR3 totals 15 residues. Germline V gene data show CDR1 as MDHEN and CDR2 as SYDVKM. DNA for the CDR3: TGTGTCAGCTGTTCGGAACGGGGGGCAGGATCACCCCTCCATTTT. Translation: CVSCSERGAGSPLHF. The full variable domain, completed using reference TRBV28 and TRBJ1-6, is DVKVTQSSRYLVKRTGEKVFLECVQDMDHENMFWYRQDPGLGLRLIYFSYDVKMKEKGDIPEGYSVSREKKERFSLILESASTNQTSMYLCVSCSERGAGSPLHFGNGTRLTVT.